One T cell receptor beta chain is described in this entry. This sample was taken from a study of control samples from healthy donors and cancer patients. Repertoires were generated with immunoSEQ multiplex PCR, while TCRdb's copy carries only in-frame clones and drops some. This sample carries about 170,000 clones, around 93% of them seen once, and the ten largest clones take about 4%. This CDR3 region has 17 residues. CDR1 and CDR2 (germline): SEHNR, FQNEAQ (reference sequence). Trimming left V 1 base short and J 4 bases short, with 17 bases between. The TCR comes from a woman aged 55-70 years in good health. The chain uses TRBV7-9 and TRBJ1-5; D gene uncertain. Sequenced: blood. The CDR3 protein is CASSLVTGKASNQPQHF. CDR3 nucleotides: TGTGCCAGCAGCTTAGTAACGGGAAAAGCGAGTAATCAGCCCCAGCATTTT.